The 20 T cell receptor beta chains given below trace back to one sample, sequenced in a study of cytomegalovirus exposure and HLA in healthy donors. The PCR used 60 Vbeta and 13 Jbeta primers. Generated by immunoSEQ multiplex PCR, the TCRdb table keeps only in-frame clones and is missing some. The repertoire holds under 130,000 clones, with about four fifths as singletons. Material for sequencing was PBMCs. The receptors originated from a man aged 30 to 39 in good health and CMV-seronegative.

Of note for this clone: At the DNA level, this CDR3 is encoded by other sequences in the same sample as well. This chain joins TRBV5-1 and TRBJ2-5; TRBD2 might be the D (5 bases). V was trimmed by 0 bases and J by 5 bases, leaving 11 bases between them. The CDR3 loop spans 14 amino acids. Germline CDR1 reads SGHRS; CDR2 reads YFSETQ. Here the CDR3 DNA reads TGCGCCAGCAGCTTGGGTGCGGGCTTCGAGACCCAGTACTTC. This sequence encodes CASSLGAGFETQYF.

This clone showed up just a few times. The chain is built from TRBV6-5 and TRBJ1-1, with D possibly matching TRBD1 (5 bases). The V gene's germline CDR1 is MNHEY and CDR2 SVGAGI. Deletions cut 2 bases from V and 0 bases from J, with 10 bases between. CDR3 length equals 15 residues. CDR3 coding DNA: TGTGCCAGCAGTTACGAAAGACAGTTGAACACTGAAGCTTTCTTT. Translating it yields CASSYERQLNTEAFF.

The chain recombines TRBV20-1 with TRBJ2-7, with no clear D. The CDR3 extends over 8 amino acids. Germline CDR1 DFQATT, CDR2 SNEGSKA (reference sequence). Trimming shortened V by 6 bases and J by 5 bases, and 2 bases separated the two germline ends. CDR3 nucleotides: TGCAGTGCCAACGAGCAGTACTTC. Amino acids: CSANEQYF.

This clone was observed once. The chain combines TRBV7-9 with TRBJ2-5, with D perhaps TRBD2 (5 bases). This CDR3 has 14 residues. Trimming pared 4 bases from V and 2 bases from J, leaving 11 bases between. The V gene's germline CDR1 is SEHNR and CDR2 FQNEAQ (reference sequence). This CDR3 is CASSYSLAQETQYF. CDR3 sequence (DNA): TGTGCCAGCAGCTACAGCTTAGCGCAAGAGACCCAGTACTTC.

V gene TRBV28 combines with J gene TRBJ2-7; 8 nucleotides align to TRBD2. V trimming: 7 bases; J trimming: 3 bases; junction bases outside the gene matches: 11. The germline CDR1 and CDR2 sequences are MDHEN and SYDVKM. CDR3 length: 15 residues. The CDR3 spells CASTSLGTSSYEQYF. The CDR3 DNA sequence: TGTGCCAGCACCTCTCTGGGGACTAGTAGCTACGAGCAGTACTTC. Full variable domain (rest looked up from reference TRBV28 and TRBJ2-7): DVKVTQSSRYLVKRTGEKVFLECVQDMDHENMFWYRQDPGLGLRLIYFSYDVKMKEKGDIPEGYSVSREKKERFSLILESASTNQTSMYLCASTSLGTSSYEQYFGPGTRLTVT.

This chain joins TRBV5-1 and TRBJ2-7; 9 bases line up with TRBD2. Germline lookup yields CDR1 SGHRS and CDR2 YFSETQ. The CDR3 runs 15 residues. V gave up 0 bases and J gave up 2 bases; unmatched junction bases: 3. Written as DNA, the CDR3 is TGCGCCAGCAGCTTGGGTAGCGGGAGACCCTACGAGCAGTACTTC. Translation: CASSLGSGRPYEQYF.

V gene TRBV6-1 combines with J gene TRBJ1-1; the D is unclear. This CDR3 is 14 amino acids long. Germline V lookup: CDR1 MNHNS, CDR2 SASEGT. Trimming cost V 7 bases and J 3 bases, with 15 bases left between them. The CDR3: CASNTDNSDTEAFF. CDR3 DNA: TGTGCCAGCAATACAGACAATTCCGACACTGAAGCTTTCTTT.

This chain joins TRBV5-1 and TRBJ1-2, with 8 bases identical to TRBD1. Trimming took 3 bases from V and 8 from J; bases not matched to a gene: 18. Germline V CDR1 and CDR2: SGHRS, YFSETQ. The CDR3 extends over 17 amino acids. This CDR3 reads CASSWGPGQVAYRGYTF. The CDR3 nucleotides read TGCGCCAGCAGCTGGGGCCCGGGACAGGTAGCCTATAGGGGCTACACCTTC.

This chain uses TRBV9 with TRBJ2-2; possible D gene TRBD1, 8 bases. Germline CDR1 and CDR2: SGDLS and YYNGEE. Trimming removed 2 bases at V and 5 bases at J, with 13 bases between. The CDR3 contains 15 residues. CDR3 residues: CASSVDRGGTGELFF. CDR3 DNA sequence: TGTGCCAGCAGCGTTGACAGGGGAGGGACCGGGGAGCTGTTTTTT.

CDR3 sequence: CASTYSYRAIEKLFF. In DNA, the CDR3 is TGTGCCAGCACCTACTCTTACAGGGCTATAGAAAAACTGTTTTTT. V and J are TRBV6-5 and TRBJ1-4, with TRBD1 as a possible D gene (6 bases). Between the trimmed V and J ends, which lost 7 bases and 8 bases, there was a span of 20 bases. This CDR3 is 15 amino acids long. Per germline, CDR1 MNHEY and CDR2 SVGAGI.

The chain carries TRBV9 and TRBJ2-3; TRBD2 agrees at 7 bases. The CDR3 runs 14 residues. Germline V CDR1 and CDR2: SGDLS, YYNGEE. Germline trimming cut 0 bases from V and 5 bases from J; bases unmatched to any gene: 3. The CDR3 is CASSVVASGDTQYF. The CDR3 DNA sequence: TGTGCCAGCAGCGTAGTGGCTAGCGGAGATACGCAGTATTTT.

This clone was seen a few times. The rearrangement links TRBV6-5 to TRBJ2-3; weak D call: TRBD2 (5 bases). Trimming left V 6 bases short and J 3 bases short, with 13 bases between. Germline CDR1 and CDR2: MNHEY and SVGAGI. The CDR3 spans 14 residues. CDR3 DNA: TGTGCCAGCAGAGCCGGGATCTGGACAGATACGCAGTATTTT. As protein: CASRAGIWTDTQYF.

The chain has TRBV7-2 and TRBJ2-5, with D tentatively TRBD2 (5 bases). The CDR3 consists of 14 residues. The germline CDR1 and CDR2 sequences are SGHTA and FQGNSA. Trimming removed 1 base from V and 7 bases from J, with 13 bases in between. CDR3 region: CASSLVATPVTQYF. The CDR3 DNA reads TGTGCCAGCAGCTTAGTAGCGACCCCAGTGACCCAGTACTTC.

The rearrangement uses TRBV12-5 and TRBJ2-2; TRBD1 agrees at 8 bases. V was clipped by 2 bases and J by 7 bases; unmatched bases: 6. Looked up from germline, CDR1 is LGHNT and CDR2 is FRNRAP. The CDR3 is 15 residues long. CDR3 nucleotide sequence: TGTGCTAGTGGTTTGAGGACAGGGTCGAACGGGGAGCTGTTTTTT. It specifies CASGLRTGSNGELFF.

This chain joins TRBV6-5 and TRBJ2-3, with TRBD2 identical over 9 bases. The CDR3 is 16 residues long. The junction had 5 bases not matched to a gene; V was cut back by 0 bases and J by 4 bases. From germline, CDR1 is MNHEY and CDR2 SVGAGI. The DNA for the CDR3 is TGTGCCAGCAGTTACTCAGGGCGGGGGGGCCCAGATACGCAGTATTTT. Encoded protein: CASSYSGRGGPDTQYF.

This clone was counted a few times. The V call is TRBV5-4, the J call TRBJ2-7, with 9 positions matching TRBD2. The CDR3 totals 15 residues. J was trimmed by 7 bases and V by 0 bases; bases with no gene match: 8. Per the germline V gene, CDR1 is SGHNT and CDR2 is YYREEE (reference sequence). The chain's CDR3 is CASSLALAGGNEQYF. In nucleotides, the CDR3 is TGTGCCAGCAGCTTGGCCCTGGCGGGGGGGAATGAGCAGTACTTC.

V and J are TRBV28 and TRBJ2-7; 7 bases are a match to TRBD1. The CDR3 covers 15 residues. Looked up from germline, CDR1 is MDHEN and CDR2 is SYDVKM. The V and J ends lost 6 bases and 0 bases, in that order; junction bases with no gene match: 8. CDR3 bases: TGTGCCAGCAGACCACAGGGGACGAGCTCCTACGAGCAGTACTTC. Translated, it gives CASRPQGTSSYEQYF.

The chain has TRBV6-5 and TRBJ2-3; no firm D call. The CDR3 spans 13 residues. V lost 6 bases to trimming and J lost 4 bases, with 11 bases between them. The germline V gene has CDR1 MNHEY and CDR2 SVGAGI. The CDR3, as DNA: TGTGCCAGCAGCTCCACTCTGGCAGATACGCAGTATTTT. Encoded protein: CASSSTLADTQYF.

The chain employs TRBV9 and TRBJ2-5, with D perhaps TRBD1 (5 bases). The V and J ends lost 0 bases and 5 bases respectively, with 8 bases between them. Per germline, CDR1 SGDLS and CDR2 YYNGEE. There are 13 residues in the CDR3. The CDR3 spells CASSVGYRETQYF. The CDR3 nucleotides are TGTGCCAGCAGCGTAGGGTACAGGGAGACCCAGTACTTC. Filled out from reference TRBV9 and TRBJ2-5, the complete variable domain reads DSGVTQTPKHLITATGQRVTLRCSPRSGDLSVYWYQQSLDQGLQFLIQYYNGEERAKGNILERFSAQQFPDLHSELNLSSLELGDSALYFCASSVGYRETQYFGPGTRLLVL.

This clone occurred a few times. The chain links TRBV27 to TRBJ2-2; 11 bases are a match to TRBD2. The germline CDR1 and CDR2 sequences are MNHEY and SMNVEV (reference sequence). The CDR3 consists of 16 residues. The J segment lost 4 bases and the V segment lost 7 bases, leaving 8 bases of the junction unmatched. CDR3 residues: CASKSGTSGFTGELFF. The CDR3 bases are TGTGCCAGCAAATCCGGGACTAGCGGTTTCACCGGGGAGCTGTTTTTT.